This TCR beta chain was sequenced for a study of blood T cell repertoires in COVID-19. The data were produced by immunoSEQ multiplex PCR, yet TCRdb's version contains in-frame clones alone and is incomplete. This sample has 190,000 or so clones, with 75% to 90% found just once. The source of this sequence is a man aged 30 to 39 who had recovered from COVID-19. The specimen was PBMCs or T cells enriched from blood (not recorded which).

The chain's CDR3 is CASRKPGQGITSNYGYTF. CDR3 nucleotide sequence: TGTGCCAGTAGAAAGCCGGGACAAGGAATAACTTCTAACTATGGCTACACCTTC. The chain combines TRBV21-1 with TRBJ1-2; TRBD1 was called by the table and not checked on the DNA. TRBV21-1 is recorded as a pseudogene. The CDR3 extends over 18 amino acids.